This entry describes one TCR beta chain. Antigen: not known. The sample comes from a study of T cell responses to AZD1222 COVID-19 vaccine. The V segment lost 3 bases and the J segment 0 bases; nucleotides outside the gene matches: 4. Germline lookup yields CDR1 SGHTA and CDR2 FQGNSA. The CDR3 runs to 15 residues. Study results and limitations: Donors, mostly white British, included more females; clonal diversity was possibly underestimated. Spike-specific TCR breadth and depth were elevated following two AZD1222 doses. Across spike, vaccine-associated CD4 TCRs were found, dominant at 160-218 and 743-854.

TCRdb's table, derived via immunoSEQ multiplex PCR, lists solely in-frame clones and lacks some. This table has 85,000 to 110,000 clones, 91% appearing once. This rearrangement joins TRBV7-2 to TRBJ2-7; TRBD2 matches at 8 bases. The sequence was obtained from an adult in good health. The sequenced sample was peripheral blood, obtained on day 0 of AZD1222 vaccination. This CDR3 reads CASSFSSGSSYEQYF. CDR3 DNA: TGTGCCAGCAGCTTCTCCAGCGGGAGCTCCTACGAGCAGTACTTC.